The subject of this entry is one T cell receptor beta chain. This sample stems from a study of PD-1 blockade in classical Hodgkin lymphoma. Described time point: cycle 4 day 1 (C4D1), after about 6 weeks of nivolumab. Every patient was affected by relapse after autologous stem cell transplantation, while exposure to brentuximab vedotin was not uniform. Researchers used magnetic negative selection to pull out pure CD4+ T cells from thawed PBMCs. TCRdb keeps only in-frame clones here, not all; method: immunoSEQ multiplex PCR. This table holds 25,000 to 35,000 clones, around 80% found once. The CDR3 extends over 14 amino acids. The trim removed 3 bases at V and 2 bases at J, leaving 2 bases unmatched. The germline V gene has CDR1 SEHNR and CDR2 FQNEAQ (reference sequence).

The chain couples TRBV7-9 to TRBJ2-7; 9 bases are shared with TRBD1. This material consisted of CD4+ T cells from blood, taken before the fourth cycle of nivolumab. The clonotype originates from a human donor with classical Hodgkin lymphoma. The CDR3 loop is CASSFGTGTYEQYF. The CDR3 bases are TGTGCCAGCAGCTTCGGGACAGGGACCTACGAGCAGTACTTC. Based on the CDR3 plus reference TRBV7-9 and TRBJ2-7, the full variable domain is DTGVSQNPRHKITKRGQNVTFRCDPISEHNRLYWYRQTLGQGPEFLTYFQNEAQLEKSRLLSDRFSAERPKGSFSTLEIQRTEQGDSAMYLCASSFGTGTYEQYFGPGTRLTVT.